These 30 T cell receptor beta chains came from one sample sequenced in a study of blood T cell repertoires in COVID-19. The protocol was immunoSEQ multiplex PCR, while the TCRdb copy is restricted to in-frame clones and leaves out a portion. The sample lists about 34,000 clones; 85% were seen once. Input material: peripheral blood. The source is a human donor with acute or convalescent COVID-19. The donor label of this sample is uncertain.

The V call is TRBV3-1 (or the pseudogene TRBV3-2), the J call TRBJ1-2; D uncertain. Germline CDR1 LGHDT, CDR2 YNNKEL (reference sequence). Trimming cost V 3 bases and J 7 bases, with 18 bases left between them. The CDR3 runs to 15 residues. Here the CDR3 DNA reads TGTGCCAGCAGCCACGGGATTCCTGGCATGGGTGGCTACACCTTC. It encodes CASSHGIPGMGGYTF.

This rearrangement joins TRBV9 to TRBJ2-7; TRBD1 aligns across 7 bases. The germline CDR1 and CDR2 sequences are SGDLS and YYNGEE. The trim removed 0 bases at V and 7 bases at J, leaving 7 bases unmatched. The CDR3 consists of 14 residues. The CDR3 here is CASSVEQGTREQYF. As DNA, the CDR3 is TGTGCCAGCAGCGTAGAACAGGGGACGCGAGAGCAGTACTTC.

This sequence joins TRBV6-2 or TRBV6-3 and TRBJ1-2; tentatively, D is TRBD1 (5 bases). V lost 5 bases and J 2 bases, leaving 12 bases between the germline ends. This CDR3 region has 14 residues. Germline V gene lookup returns CDR1 MNHEY and CDR2 SVGEGT. The CDR3 DNA reads as TGTGCCAGCAGTCCACATGGGGGGAACTATGGCTACACCTTC. Its protein product is CASSPHGGNYGYTF.

The chain joins TRBV11-1 to TRBJ1-1, with D maybe TRBD1 (6 bases). Trimming took off 3 bases at V and 4 bases at J, with 12 bases between the two ends. Germline assignment: CDR1 SGHAT and CDR2 FQDESV (reference sequence). The CDR3 spans 14 residues. The DNA for the CDR3 is TGTGCCAGCAGCTTTGGACAGATTCTCACTGAAGCTTTCTTT. Translating gives CASSFGQILTEAFF.

The V call is TRBV6-5, the J call TRBJ1-1; D is possibly TRBD1 (6 bases). Trimming shortened V by 7 bases and J by 0 bases, and 12 bases separated the two germline ends. Germline CDR1 and CDR2: MNHEY and SVGAGI. This CDR3 has 14 amino acids. In DNA, the CDR3 is TGTGCCAGCACGGACAGTTACATGAACACTGAAGCTTTCTTT. Protein: CASTDSYMNTEAFF.

The chain uses TRBV19 and TRBJ2-2; D is unresolved. The CDR3 is 12 amino acids. Germline-derived CDR1 and CDR2 are LNHDA and SQIVND (reference sequence). The V end lost 2 bases, the J end lost 6 bases, and 4 bases lay between the germline ends. The CDR3 coding sequence is TGTGCCAGTAGTATACGAGCCGGGGAGCTGTTTTTT. The encoded protein is CASSIRAGELFF.

The chain is built from TRBV2 and TRBJ2-2; TRBD1 aligns across 9 bases. Germline V gene sequence: CDR1 SNHLY, CDR2 FYNNEI. J gave up 2 bases and V 6 bases, and 10 bases lay outside the gene matches. This CDR3 comprises 17 residues. The CDR3 region is CASSRTGTGLNTGELFF. The CDR3 DNA sequence: TGTGCCAGCAGCCGTACCGGGACAGGGCTAAACACCGGGGAGCTGTTTTTT.

This clone was counted once. The J gene is TRBJ1-2, the V gene TRBV20-1; D perhaps matches TRBD1 (6 bases). Germline V gene lookup returns CDR1 DFQATT and CDR2 SNEGSKA (reference sequence). CDR3 length: 13 amino acids. Trimming pared 3 bases from V and 7 bases from J, leaving 15 bases between. DNA of the CDR3: TGCAGTGCTAGTTCTACAGGGTCTTCTGGCTACACCTTC. Translating it yields CSASSTGSSGYTF.

The chain combines TRBV5-1 with TRBJ2-1; a weak D match, TRBD2 (5 bases). The CDR3 runs 13 residues. V gave up 0 bases and J gave up 7 bases, with 8 bases separating them. The V gene's germline CDR1 is SGHRS and CDR2 YFSETQ. The CDR3 region has the DNA TGCGCCAGCAGCTTGGTACTAGGGAATGAGCAGTTCTTC. Translating it yields CASSLVLGNEQFF.

The V call is TRBV28, the J call TRBJ1-5, with D tentatively TRBD1 (6 bases). Trimming removed 6 bases from V and 7 bases from J, with 19 bases in between. This CDR3 is built from 15 residues. The germline CDR1 and CDR2 sequences are MDHEN and SYDVKM. The DNA for the CDR3 is TGTGCCAGCAGCCCGAATAAGGGGGTAGAGCAGCCCCAGCATTTT. It codes for CASSPNKGVEQPQHF.

The chain links TRBV7-2 to TRBJ2-7, with 8 bases identical to TRBD2. Germline-derived CDR1 and CDR2 are SGHTA and FQGNSA. The CDR3 runs to 15 residues. With 5 bases clipped from V and 5 bases from J, the junction kept 11 bases outside the gene matches. CDR3 DNA: TGTGCCAGCAGCATCGCCGGGACTAGTCTTAACGAGCAGTACTTC. This codes for CASSIAGTSLNEQYF.

This clone was seen a handful of times. The gene calls are TRBV6-5 and TRBJ2-5, with D perhaps TRBD2 (6 bases). V was trimmed by 4 bases and J by 1 base, leaving 10 bases between them. This CDR3 has 14 residues. Germline CDR1 and CDR2: MNHEY and SVGAGI. For the CDR3, the DNA is TGTGCCAGCAGTTCTCGCGGGGCCCAAGAGACCCAGTACTTC. It codes for CASSSRGAQETQYF.

The V gene is TRBV19, the J gene TRBJ1-2; the D is unclear. V was trimmed by 1 base and J by 4 bases, leaving 13 bases between them. CDR1 LNHDA and CDR2 SQIVND come from the germline V gene (reference sequence). This CDR3 spans 15 amino acids. The CDR3 bases are TGTGCCAGTAGTATAGGTTGGGAGTCAAGCTATGGCTACACCTTC. It specifies CASSIGWESSYGYTF.

The V call is TRBV10-3, the J call TRBJ2-2; D might be TRBD1 (6 bases). This CDR3 has 15 residues. The V end was cut by 3 bases, the J end by 2 bases, with 10 bases between. Germline-derived CDR1 and CDR2 are ENHRY and SYGVKD. CDR3 residues: CAISDVRGNTGELFF. CDR3 sequence (DNA): TGTGCCATCAGTGACGTCAGGGGAAACACCGGGGAGCTGTTTTTT.

The J gene is TRBJ1-1, the V gene TRBV4-3; D unresolved. With 1 base removed from V and 12 bases from J, the gap between germline ends came to 3 bases. The length of the CDR3 is 9 residues. Germline V gives CDR1 LGHNA, CDR2 YSLEER. CDR3 amino acids: CASSQAPFF. In DNA, the CDR3 is TGCGCCAGCAGCCAAGCTCCTTTCTTT.

V is TRBV30 and J is TRBJ1-5; D is possibly TRBD1 (6 bases). The CDR3 consists of 14 residues. V was pared by 2 bases and J by 3 bases, with 11 bases between. CDR1 GTSNPN and CDR2 SVGIG come from the germline V gene (reference sequence). This chain's CDR3 is CAWSYRAPNQPQHF. CDR3 bases: TGTGCCTGGAGTTACAGGGCCCCCAATCAGCCCCAGCATTTT.

The rearrangement joins TRBV28 to TRBJ1-1, with 8 bases lining up with TRBD1. CDR1 is MDHEN and CDR2 is SYDVKM in the germline V gene. The CDR3 spans 15 residues. Trimming at V came to 5 bases and at J to 6 bases, leaving 11 bases not matched to a gene. The CDR3 region is CASSPDRGWPSEAFF. The CDR3 DNA follows: TGTGCCAGCAGTCCAGACAGGGGTTGGCCCTCTGAAGCTTTCTTT.

This rearrangement joins TRBV29-1 to TRBJ2-3; D perhaps matches TRBD1 (6 bases). The CDR3 runs 12 residues. V lost 4 bases and J 1 base, leaving 6 bases between the germline ends. Per germline, CDR1 SQVTM and CDR2 ANQGSEA. The CDR3 region is CSVGGRTDTQYF. In nucleotides, the CDR3 is TGCAGCGTTGGGGGGCGCACAGATACGCAGTATTTT.

The rearrangement joins TRBV20-1 to TRBJ2-5; D is perhaps TRBD1 (6 bases). The CDR3 contains 13 residues. V was shortened by 3 bases and J by 3 bases, with 11 bases between the two germline ends. In germline, CDR1 is DFQATT, CDR2 SNEGSKA (reference sequence). As DNA, the CDR3 is TGCAGTGCTAGTAGGACAGTTAAAGAGACCCAGTACTTC. It yields the protein CSASRTVKETQYF.

The chain joins TRBV9 to TRBJ2-3; D gene unclear. The CDR3 contains 15 residues. The V end lost 1 base, the J end lost 0 bases, and 9 bases lay between the germline ends. The germline gives CDR1 SGDLS, CDR2 YYNGEE. CDR3 nucleotide sequence: TGTGCCAGCAGCGTACAGGTCTCTAGCACAGATACGCAGTATTTT. Protein product: CASSVQVSSTDTQYF.

The rearrangement uses TRBV7-2 and TRBJ1-1; 7 nucleotides agree with TRBD1. Losses at the gene ends were 3 bases for V and 3 bases for J; bases not matched to a gene: 10. From germline, CDR1 is SGHTA and CDR2 FQGNSA. This CDR3 has 16 amino acids. CDR3 sequence reads: CASSFLDRARYTEAFF. The CDR3 DNA reads as TGTGCCAGCAGCTTCCTCGACAGGGCCAGATACACTGAAGCTTTCTTT.

This chain links TRBV5-1 with TRBJ1-2, with 8 bases that match TRBD1. Germline V gives CDR1 SGHRS, CDR2 YFSETQ. The CDR3 length is 15 residues. After removal of 3 bases from V and 4 bases from J, the junction contained 8 bases not matched to a gene. The CDR3 DNA reads TGCGCCAGCAGCTCTAATACCGGGACAGGCTATGGCTACACCTTC. This encodes CASSSNTGTGYGYTF.

The chain joins TRBV5-4 to TRBJ2-2; weak D call: TRBD2 (5 bases). Germline lookup yields CDR1 SGHNT and CDR2 YYREEE (reference sequence). This CDR3 region has 17 residues. Trimming stripped 4 bases from V and 7 bases from J, with 23 bases between. In nucleotides, the CDR3 is TGTGCCAGCAGCCGGAGTGAGGGTAGGGTGGTTTTCGGGGAGCTGTTTTTT. This translates into CASSRSEGRVVFGELFF.

This clone was seen only once. This chain connects TRBV28 to TRBJ1-1; D unclear. Germline-derived CDR1 and CDR2 are MDHEN and SYDVKM. V was clipped by 6 bases and J by 0 bases, with 8 bases between them. This CDR3 contains 13 residues. The CDR3 bases are TGTGCCAGCAGAGAACTAATGAACACTGAAGCTTTCTTT. Translation: CASRELMNTEAFF.

This clone was counted a few times. In nucleotides, the CDR3 is TGTGCCAGCAGCTTAGCGGGACTAGCGGGAGAGCAGTACTTC. Translation gives CASSLAGLAGEQYF. The V and J genes are TRBV7-9 and TRBJ2-7; 13 bases fit TRBD2. CDR3 length: 14 residues. The junction had 0 bases not matched to a gene; V was cut back by 0 bases and J by 7 bases. In germline, CDR1 is SEHNR, CDR2 FQNEAQ (reference sequence).

The CDR3 sequence: CAISEAEGQGNDYGYTF. In DNA, the CDR3 is TGTGCCATCAGTGAGGCTGAAGGACAGGGTAATGACTATGGCTACACCTTC. The chain has TRBV10-3 and TRBJ1-2; 8 bases fit TRBD1. This CDR3 is 17 amino acids long. V was pared by 2 bases and J by 3 bases, with 11 bases of the junction left unmatched. CDR1 is ENHRY, CDR2 SYGVKD, per germline.

This sequence joins TRBV19 and TRBJ2-5; 11 nucleotides agree with TRBD2. CDR1 and CDR2 from the germline V gene are LNHDA and SQIVND (reference sequence). Trimming removed 10 bases from V and 5 bases from J; junction bases left unmatched: 6. The CDR3 spans 13 residues. CDR3 nucleotide sequence: TGTGCCACCTCGACTAGCGGGATGGAGACCCAGTACTTC. Its protein is CATSTSGMETQYF.

This clone was seen once. This chain uses TRBV10-2 with TRBJ2-2; 7 bases fit TRBD1. Looked up from germline, CDR1 is WSHSY and CDR2 is SAAADI. V shed 6 bases and J 5 bases; nucleotides not matched to a gene: 3. The length of the CDR3 is 13 residues. CDR3 nucleotides: TGCGCCAGCAGAGAACAGGGGACCGGGGAGCTGTTTTTT. It is translated as CASREQGTGELFF.

This clone appeared once. The chain links TRBV21-1 to TRBJ1-5; TRBD1, the table's D call, lacks a check against the DNA. TRBV21-1 is labeled a pseudogene. The CDR3 has 13 amino acids. The CDR3 region has the DNA TGTGCCAGGACGACAGTCAGTCATCAGCCCCAGCATTTT. Translating gives CARTTVSHQPQHF.

The rearrangement joins TRBV11-3 to TRBJ2-7, with D maybe TRBD2 (5 bases). The V and J ends lost 1 base and 0 bases respectively, with 10 bases between them. Germline CDR1 SGHNT, CDR2 YENEEA. This CDR3 has 15 amino acids. CDR3 DNA: TGTGCCAGCAGCTTAGTGCAGGCGGGCTCCTACGAGCAGTACTTC. Its protein is CASSLVQAGSYEQYF.